A selection of T cell receptor beta chains follows, all from one sample in a study of OX40 agonist ivuxolimab in advanced cancers. Only in-frame clones appear in the TCRdb table, and some are missing; sequencing was by immunoSEQ multiplex PCR. The sample has tens of thousands of clones; roughly 89% are singletons. The sample here was CD4+ or CD8+ T cells sorted from blood, taken in a trial of the OX40 agonist ivuxolimab. These TCRs come from an adult with an advanced solid tumor such as melanoma, head and neck, liver or kidney cancer. Both conserved end residues are part of each CDR3. A D gene is named only where the DNA matches it firmly. Some rows mark clone size as missing; the rest say once, few, many or name a class of expanded clone.

abundance: -; len: 19; v_gene: TRBV19; j_gene: TRBJ2-6; d_gene: -; CDR3aa: CASSIGFAGDLSGANVLTF; CDR3nt: TGTGCCAGTAGTATAGGGTTTGCCGGGGATCTGTCTGGGGCCAACGTCCTGACTTTC
abundance: -; len: 14; v_gene: TRBV10-2; j_gene: TRBJ1-5; d_gene: -; CDR3aa: CASSVARGNQPQHF; CDR3nt: TGCGCCAGCAGTGTGGCTCGGGGCAATCAGCCCCAGCATTTT
abundance: -; len: 14; v_gene: TRBV4-1; j_gene: TRBJ2-7; d_gene: -; CDR3aa: CASSQGGGGYEQYF; CDR3nt: TGCGCCAGCAGCCAAGGGGGAGGGGGCTACGAGCAGTACTTC
abundance: -; len: 14; v_gene: TRBV9; j_gene: TRBJ2-7; d_gene: -; CDR3aa: CASSQATVTYEQYF; CDR3nt: TGTGCCAGCAGTCAAGCGACAGTGACCTACGAGCAGTACTTC
abundance: -; len: 16; v_gene: TRBV7-8; j_gene: TRBJ2-2; d_gene: -; CDR3aa: CASSLEGLGGTGELFF; CDR3nt: TGTGCCAGCAGCTTAGAGGGTCTAGGGGGGACCGGGGAGCTGTTTTTT
abundance: -; len: 17; v_gene: TRBV7-2; j_gene: TRBJ2-1; d_gene: TRBD2; CDR3aa: CASSLAWWEGSHNEQFF; CDR3nt: TGTGCCAGCAGCTTAGCGTGGTGGGAGGGGTCCCACAATGAGCAGTTCTTC
abundance: once; len: 12; v_gene: TRBV27; j_gene: TRBJ2-3; d_gene: -; CDR3aa: CASSSLGRGQYF; CDR3nt: TGTGCCAGCAGTTCCCTAGGGCGAGGGCAGTATTTT
abundance: once; len: 16; v_gene: TRBV2; j_gene: TRBJ2-3; d_gene: -; CDR3aa: CASSPGAWGTRDTQYF; CDR3nt: TGTGCCAGCAGTCCCGGGGCCTGGGGCACACGGGATACGCAGTATTTT
abundance: -; len: 13; v_gene: TRBV28; j_gene: TRBJ1-1; d_gene: TRBD1; CDR3aa: CASSRDRHSEAFF; CDR3nt: TGTGCCAGCAGCCGGGACAGACACTCCGAAGCTTTCTTT
abundance: -; len: 14; v_gene: TRBV6-5; j_gene: TRBJ1-2; d_gene: -; CDR3aa: CASSYSNGFYGYTF; CDR3nt: TGTGCCAGCAGTTACTCGAACGGTTTCTATGGCTACACCTTC
abundance: -; len: 16; v_gene: TRBV30; j_gene: TRBJ2-7; d_gene: TRBD2; CDR3aa: CAWSILPGLGTYEQYF; CDR3nt: TGTGCCTGGAGTATCTTACCGGGACTAGGGACCTACGAGCAGTACTTC
abundance: -; len: 15; v_gene: TRBV7-2; j_gene: TRBJ2-3; d_gene: -; CDR3aa: CASSLAGGLADTQYF; CDR3nt: TGTGCCAGCAGCTTAGCCGGGGGGCTGGCAGATACGCAGTATTTT
abundance: -; len: 18; v_gene: TRBV9; j_gene: TRBJ2-6; d_gene: TRBD2; CDR3aa: CASSPPTSGRSGANVLTF; CDR3nt: TGTGCCAGCAGCCCACCGACTAGCGGGAGGTCTGGGGCCAACGTCCTGACTTTC
abundance: -; len: 14; v_gene: TRBV6-5; j_gene: TRBJ1-6; d_gene: -; CDR3aa: CASSPDSGNSPLHF; CDR3nt: TGTGCCAGCAGTCCGGACTCCGGGAATTCACCCCTCCACTTT
abundance: -; len: 15; v_gene: TRBV7-9; j_gene: TRBJ2-2; d_gene: -; CDR3aa: CASSLRGKGAGELFF; CDR3nt: TGTGCCAGCAGCTTAAGAGGGAAAGGAGCCGGGGAGCTGTTTTTT
abundance: once; len: 19; v_gene: TRBV7-9; j_gene: TRBJ2-7; d_gene: -; CDR3aa: CASSFAGWVAGQSSYEQYF; CDR3nt: TGTGCCAGCAGCTTCGCGGGTTGGGTGGCGGGGCAAAGCTCCTACGAGCAGTACTTC
abundance: -; len: 12; v_gene: TRBV28; j_gene: TRBJ2-3; d_gene: -; CDR3aa: CASSLWADTQYF; CDR3nt: TGTGCCAGCAGTTTATGGGCAGATACGCAGTATTTT
abundance: few; len: 13; v_gene: TRBV2; j_gene: TRBJ2-1; d_gene: -; CDR3aa: CASSLISGNEQFF; CDR3nt: TGTGCCAGCAGCCTCATTAGCGGCAATGAGCAGTTCTTC
abundance: -; len: 16; v_gene: TRBV13; j_gene: TRBJ2-7; d_gene: TRBD1; CDR3aa: CASSYGDSGQGYEQYF; CDR3nt: TGTGCCAGCAGCTACGGCGATTCAGGACAGGGGTACGAGCAGTACTTC
abundance: -; len: 14; v_gene: TRBV7-9; j_gene: TRBJ2-1; d_gene: -; CDR3aa: CASSLPGVYNEQFF; CDR3nt: TGTGCCAGCAGCCTCCCTGGGGTCTACAATGAGCAGTTCTTC
abundance: -; len: 15; v_gene: TRBV5-5; j_gene: TRBJ2-3; d_gene: TRBD2; CDR3aa: CASNPIAGGPDTQYF; CDR3nt: TGTGCCAGCAATCCCATAGCGGGAGGGCCAGATACGCAGTATTTT
abundance: -; len: 13; v_gene: TRBV10-1; j_gene: TRBJ1-4; d_gene: -; CDR3aa: CASSQGIGEKLFF; CDR3nt: TGCGCCAGCAGTCAGGGTATCGGAGAAAAACTGTTTTTT
abundance: -; len: 15; v_gene: TRBV27; j_gene: TRBJ2-5; d_gene: TRBD1; CDR3aa: CASSTGTAYQETQYF; CDR3nt: TGTGCCAGCAGCACCGGGACAGCGTACCAAGAGACCCAGTACTTC
abundance: -; len: 15; v_gene: TRBV18; j_gene: TRBJ2-1; d_gene: -; CDR3aa: CASSPQVGGNNEQFF; CDR3nt: TGTGCCAGCTCACCGCAAGTGGGGGGCAACAATGAGCAGTTCTTC
abundance: -; len: 13; v_gene: TRBV10-3; j_gene: TRBJ1-3; d_gene: TRBD1; CDR3aa: CAIMWTGGNTIYF; CDR3nt: TGTGCCATCATGTGGACAGGGGGAAACACCATATATTTT
abundance: -; len: 15; v_gene: TRBV28; j_gene: TRBJ1-1; d_gene: -; CDR3aa: CASSPLSTVNTEAFF; CDR3nt: TGTGCCAGCAGTCCCCTCTCGACGGTGAACACTGAAGCTTTCTTT
abundance: -; len: 15; v_gene: TRBV27; j_gene: TRBJ1-4; d_gene: -; CDR3aa: CASSSPSLGNEKLFF; CDR3nt: TGTGCCAGCAGTTCCCCGAGTTTGGGGAATGAAAAACTGTTTTTT
abundance: -; len: 14; v_gene: TRBV4-1; j_gene: TRBJ2-7; d_gene: TRBD1; CDR3aa: CASSHNQGANEQYF; CDR3nt: TGCGCCAGCAGCCACAATCAGGGGGCGAACGAGCAGTACTTC
abundance: -; len: 14; v_gene: TRBV9; j_gene: TRBJ1-3; d_gene: -; CDR3aa: CASGHTRSGNTIYF; CDR3nt: TGTGCCAGCGGTCACACCCGCTCTGGAAACACCATATATTTT
abundance: -; len: 17; v_gene: TRBV4-1; j_gene: TRBJ1-5; d_gene: TRBD1; CDR3aa: CASSQEIPLRYRGPQHF; CDR3nt: TGCGCCAGCAGCCAAGAAATCCCACTCCGTTACAGGGGGCCCCAGCATTTT
abundance: once; len: 14; v_gene: TRBV5-1; j_gene: TRBJ1-2; d_gene: TRBD1; CDR3aa: CASSLAGQGFGYTF; CDR3nt: TGCGCCAGCAGCTTGGCCGGACAGGGGTTTGGCTACACCTTC
abundance: once; len: 17; v_gene: TRBV18; j_gene: TRBJ1-2; d_gene: TRBD1; CDR3aa: CASSRTGGVSSGYGYTF; CDR3nt: TGTGCCAGCTCTCGGACAGGGGGAGTTAGCTCGGGCTATGGCTACACCTTC
abundance: -; len: 16; v_gene: TRBV11-3; j_gene: TRBJ2-7; d_gene: TRBD1; CDR3aa: CASSLLGTGSSYEQYF; CDR3nt: TGTGCCAGCAGCCTCTTGGGGACAGGGAGCTCCTACGAGCAGTACTTC
abundance: -; len: 14; v_gene: TRBV30; j_gene: TRBJ2-6; d_gene: -; CDR3aa: CAWTGGAGANVLTF; CDR3nt: TGTGCCTGGACAGGGGGGGCTGGGGCCAACGTCCTGACTTTC
abundance: once; len: 14; v_gene: TRBV12-2; j_gene: TRBJ1-2; d_gene: -; CDR3aa: CASRLAWGDYGYTF; CDR3nt: TGTGCAAGTCGCTTGGCTTGGGGGGACTATGGCTACACCTTC
abundance: -; len: 14; v_gene: TRBV11-3; j_gene: TRBJ2-3; d_gene: -; CDR3aa: CASSLVLVTDTQYF; CDR3nt: TGTGCCAGCAGCTTAGTACTAGTCACAGATACGCAGTATTTT
abundance: -; len: 19; v_gene: TRBV5-1; j_gene: TRBJ2-2; d_gene: TRBD2; CDR3aa: CASSLRGLRSGSSTGELFF; CDR3nt: TGCGCCAGCAGCTTGAGGGGACTACGTAGCGGGAGTAGCACCGGGGAGCTGTTTTTT
abundance: -; len: 15; v_gene: TRBV5-4; j_gene: TRBJ2-1; d_gene: -; CDR3aa: CASSPQGSSYNEQFF; CDR3nt: TGTGCCAGCAGCCCACAGGGAAGCTCCTACAATGAGCAGTTCTTC
abundance: -; len: 17; v_gene: TRBV9; j_gene: TRBJ2-7; d_gene: TRBD2; CDR3aa: CASSPGGTSGSLYEQYF; CDR3nt: TGTGCCAGCAGCCCCGGAGGGACTAGCGGGAGTCTGTACGAGCAGTACTTC
abundance: -; len: 15; v_gene: TRBV7-7; j_gene: TRBJ2-2; d_gene: -; CDR3aa: CASSPSTGRTGELFF; CDR3nt: TGTGCTAGCAGCCCCTCGACAGGTCGAACCGGGGAGCTGTTTTTT
abundance: -; len: 14; v_gene: TRBV9; j_gene: TRBJ1-1; d_gene: -; CDR3aa: CASSDQGLSTEAFF; CDR3nt: TGTGCCAGCAGCGACCAGGGGCTTTCCACTGAAGCTTTCTTT